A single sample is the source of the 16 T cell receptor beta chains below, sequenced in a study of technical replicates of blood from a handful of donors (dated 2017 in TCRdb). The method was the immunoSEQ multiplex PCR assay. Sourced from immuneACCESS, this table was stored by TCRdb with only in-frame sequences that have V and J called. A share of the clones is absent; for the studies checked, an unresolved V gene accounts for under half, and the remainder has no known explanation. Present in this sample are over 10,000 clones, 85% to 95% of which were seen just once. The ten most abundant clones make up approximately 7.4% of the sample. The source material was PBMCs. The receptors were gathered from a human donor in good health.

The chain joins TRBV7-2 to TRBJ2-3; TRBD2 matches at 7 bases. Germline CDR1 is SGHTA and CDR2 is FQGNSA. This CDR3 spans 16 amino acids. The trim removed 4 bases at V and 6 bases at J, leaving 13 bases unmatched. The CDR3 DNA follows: TGTGCCAGCAGCTCGGGACTATCTCCTCCGGGGGATACGCAGTATTTT. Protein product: CASSSGLSPPGDTQYF.

The DNA for the CDR3 is TGTGCTTCCGCGGGGGGCGACGATGAAGCTTTCTTT. Its protein is CASAGGDDEAFF. V usage is TRBV28 and J usage is TRBJ1-1; maybe TRBD1 (6 bases). CDR1 and CDR2 from the germline V gene are MDHEN and SYDVKM. The CDR3 loop spans 12 amino acids.

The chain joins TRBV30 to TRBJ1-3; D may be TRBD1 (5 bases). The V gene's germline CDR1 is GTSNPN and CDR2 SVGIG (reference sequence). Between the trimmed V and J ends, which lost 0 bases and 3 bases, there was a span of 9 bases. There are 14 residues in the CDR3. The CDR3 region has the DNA TGTGCCTGGAGTGTAGACAGCAATGGAAACACCATATATTTT. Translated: CAWSVDSNGNTIYF. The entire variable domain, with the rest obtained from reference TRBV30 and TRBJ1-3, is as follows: SQTIHQWPATLVQPVGSPLSLECTVEGTSNPNLYWYRQAAGRGLQLLFYSVGIGQISSEVPQNLSASRPQDRQFILSSKKLLLSDSGFYLCAWSVDSNGNTIYFGEGSWLTVV.

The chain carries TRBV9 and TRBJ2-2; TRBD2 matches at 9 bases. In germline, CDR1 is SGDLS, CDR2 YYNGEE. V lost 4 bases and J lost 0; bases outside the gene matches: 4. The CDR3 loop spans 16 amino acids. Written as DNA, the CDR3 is TGTGCCAGCAGCCCCGGGACTAGCCCGAACACCGGGGAGCTGTTTTTT. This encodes CASSPGTSPNTGELFF.

The CDR3 sequence is CAWSNPGDQPQHF. CDR3 DNA: TGTGCCTGGAGTAACCCGGGGGATCAGCCCCAGCATTTT. The rearrangement joins TRBV30 to TRBJ1-5; a weak D match, TRBD1 (5 bases). Per germline, CDR1 GTSNPN and CDR2 SVGIG (reference sequence). The CDR3 contains 13 residues. Trimming removed 2 bases from V and 5 bases from J, with 10 bases in between.

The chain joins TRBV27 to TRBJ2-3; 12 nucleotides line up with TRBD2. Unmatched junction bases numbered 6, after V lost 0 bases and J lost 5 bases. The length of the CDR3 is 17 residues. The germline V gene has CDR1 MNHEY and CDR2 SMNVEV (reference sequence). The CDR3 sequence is CASSLSRLAGVGDTQYF. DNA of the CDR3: TGTGCCAGCAGTTTATCGCGACTAGCGGGAGTGGGAGATACGCAGTATTTT.

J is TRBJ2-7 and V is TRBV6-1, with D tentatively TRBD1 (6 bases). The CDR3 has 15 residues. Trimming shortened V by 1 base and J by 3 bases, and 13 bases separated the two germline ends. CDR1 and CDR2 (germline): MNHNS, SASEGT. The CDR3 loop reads CASSEGPGVIYEQYF. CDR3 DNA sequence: TGTGCCAGCAGTGAAGGGCCAGGGGTTATCTACGAGCAGTACTTC.

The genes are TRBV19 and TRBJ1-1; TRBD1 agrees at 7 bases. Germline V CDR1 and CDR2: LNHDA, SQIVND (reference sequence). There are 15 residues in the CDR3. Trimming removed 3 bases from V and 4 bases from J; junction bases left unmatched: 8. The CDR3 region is CASSIGTEVGTEAFF. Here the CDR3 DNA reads TGTGCCAGTAGTATCGGGACAGAGGTTGGCACTGAAGCTTTCTTT.

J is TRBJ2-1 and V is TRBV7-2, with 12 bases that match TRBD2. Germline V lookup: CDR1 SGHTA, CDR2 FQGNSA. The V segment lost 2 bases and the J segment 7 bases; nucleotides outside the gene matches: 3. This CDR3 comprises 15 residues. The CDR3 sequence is CASSLRLAGGNEQFF. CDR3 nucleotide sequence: TGTGCCAGCAGCTTAAGGCTAGCGGGAGGGAATGAGCAGTTCTTC.

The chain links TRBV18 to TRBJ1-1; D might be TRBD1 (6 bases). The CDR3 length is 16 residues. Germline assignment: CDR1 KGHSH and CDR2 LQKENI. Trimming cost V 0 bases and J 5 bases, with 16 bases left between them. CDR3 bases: TGTGCCAGCTCACCACCGGAGAGGGGAAGGGGGACTGAAGCTTTCTTT. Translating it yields CASSPPERGRGTEAFF.

The CDR3 region has the DNA TGTGCCTGGAGTGTACTAGCGGGAGGAACGCCAGATACGCAGTATTTT. The encoded protein is CAWSVLAGGTPDTQYF. This sequence joins TRBV30 and TRBJ2-3; 12 positions match TRBD2. This CDR3 has 16 residues. V dropped 0 bases and J dropped 4; count of bases not matched to a gene: 5. Germline CDR1 and CDR2: GTSNPN and SVGIG (reference sequence).

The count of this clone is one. The CDR3 protein is CASSLAGGGLEQYF. The CDR3 coding sequence is TGTGCCAGCAGTTTAGCGGGAGGAGGACTCGAGCAGTACTTC. This chain uses TRBV6-6 with TRBJ2-7; 10 bases map to TRBD2. From germline, CDR1 is MNHNY and CDR2 SVGAGI (reference sequence). Germline trimming cut 4 bases from V and 6 bases from J; bases unmatched to any gene: 6. The CDR3 sequence is 14 residues long.

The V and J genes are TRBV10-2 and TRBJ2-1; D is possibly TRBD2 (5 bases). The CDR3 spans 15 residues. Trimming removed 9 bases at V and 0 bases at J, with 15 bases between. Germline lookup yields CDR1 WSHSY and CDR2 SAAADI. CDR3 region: CASALRSGSYNEQFF. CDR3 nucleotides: TGCGCCAGTGCCCTGCGGAGCGGCTCCTACAATGAGCAGTTCTTC.

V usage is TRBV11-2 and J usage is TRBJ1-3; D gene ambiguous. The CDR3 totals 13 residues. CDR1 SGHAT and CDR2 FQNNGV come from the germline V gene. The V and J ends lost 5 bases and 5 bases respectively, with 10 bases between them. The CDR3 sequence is CASSIFSRNTIYF. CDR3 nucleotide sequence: TGTGCCAGCAGCATTTTTTCTAGAAACACCATATATTTT.

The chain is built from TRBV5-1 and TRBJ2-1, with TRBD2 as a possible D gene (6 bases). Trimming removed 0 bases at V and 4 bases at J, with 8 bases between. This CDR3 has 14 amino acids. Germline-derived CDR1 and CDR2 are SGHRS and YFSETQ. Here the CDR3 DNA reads TGCGCCAGCAGCTTGGAACGGGAGTACAATGAGCAGTTCTTC. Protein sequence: CASSLEREYNEQFF. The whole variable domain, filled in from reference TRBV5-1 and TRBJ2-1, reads KAGVTQTPRYLIKTRGQQVTLSCSPISGHRSVSWYQQTPGQGLQFLFEYFSETQRNKGNFPGRFSGRQFSNSRSEMNVSTLELGDSALYLCASSLEREYNEQFFGPGTRLTVL.

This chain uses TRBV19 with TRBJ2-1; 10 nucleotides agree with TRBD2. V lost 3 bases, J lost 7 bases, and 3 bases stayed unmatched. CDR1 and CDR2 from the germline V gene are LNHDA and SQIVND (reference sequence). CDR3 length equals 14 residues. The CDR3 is CASSILAGENEQFF. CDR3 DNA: TGTGCCAGTAGTATTCTAGCGGGAGAAAATGAGCAGTTCTTC.